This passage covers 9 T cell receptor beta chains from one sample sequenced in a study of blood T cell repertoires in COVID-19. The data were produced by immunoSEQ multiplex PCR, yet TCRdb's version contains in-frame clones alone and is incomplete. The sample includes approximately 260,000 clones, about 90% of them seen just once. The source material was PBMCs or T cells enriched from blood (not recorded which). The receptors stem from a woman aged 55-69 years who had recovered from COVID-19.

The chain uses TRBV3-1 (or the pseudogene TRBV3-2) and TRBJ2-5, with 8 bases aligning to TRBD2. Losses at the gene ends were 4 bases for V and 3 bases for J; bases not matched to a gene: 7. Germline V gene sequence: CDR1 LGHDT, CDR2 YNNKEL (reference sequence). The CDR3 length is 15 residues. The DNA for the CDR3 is TGTGCCAGCAGCCCCACTAGCGGAGCCGAAGAGACCCAGTACTTC. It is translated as CASSPTSGAEETQYF.

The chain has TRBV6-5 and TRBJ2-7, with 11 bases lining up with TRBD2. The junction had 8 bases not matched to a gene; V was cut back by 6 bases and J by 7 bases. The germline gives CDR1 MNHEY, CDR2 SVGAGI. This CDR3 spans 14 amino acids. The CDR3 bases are TGTGCCAGCAGGAGCGGACTAGCGGGTAGGGAGCAGTACTTC. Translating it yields CASRSGLAGREQYF.

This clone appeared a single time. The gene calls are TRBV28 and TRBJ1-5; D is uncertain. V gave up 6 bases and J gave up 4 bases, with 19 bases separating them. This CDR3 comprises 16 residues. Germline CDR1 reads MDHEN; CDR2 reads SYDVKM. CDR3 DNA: TGTGCCAGCAGAAAACCTAACCCCTATTGGAATCAGCCCCAGCATTTT. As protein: CASRKPNPYWNQPQHF.

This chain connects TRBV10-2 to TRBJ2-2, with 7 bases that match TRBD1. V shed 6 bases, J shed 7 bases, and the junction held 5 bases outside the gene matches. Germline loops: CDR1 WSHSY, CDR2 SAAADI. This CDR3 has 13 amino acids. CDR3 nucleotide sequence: TGCGCCAGCAGCCCGGGACAGATCGGGGAGCTGTTTTTT. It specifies CASSPGQIGELFF.

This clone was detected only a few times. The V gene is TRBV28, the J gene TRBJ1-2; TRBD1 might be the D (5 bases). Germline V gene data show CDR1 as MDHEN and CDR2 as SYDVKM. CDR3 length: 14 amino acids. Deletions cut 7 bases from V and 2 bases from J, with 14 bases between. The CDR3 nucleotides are TGTGCCAGCACCCAGGGAGGGAGGAACTATGGCTACACCTTC. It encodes CASTQGGRNYGYTF.

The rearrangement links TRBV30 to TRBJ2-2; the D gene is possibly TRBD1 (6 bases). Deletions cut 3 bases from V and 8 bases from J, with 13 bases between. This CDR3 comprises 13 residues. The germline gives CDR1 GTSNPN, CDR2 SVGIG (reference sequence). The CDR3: CAWRGQTAGELFF. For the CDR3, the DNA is TGTGCCTGGAGAGGACAGACTGCAGGGGAGCTGTTTTTT.

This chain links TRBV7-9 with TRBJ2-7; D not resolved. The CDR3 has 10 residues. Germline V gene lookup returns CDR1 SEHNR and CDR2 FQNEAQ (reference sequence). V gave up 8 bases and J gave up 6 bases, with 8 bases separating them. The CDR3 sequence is CASSVLEQYF. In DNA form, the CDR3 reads TGTGCCAGCTCAGTCCTCGAGCAGTACTTC. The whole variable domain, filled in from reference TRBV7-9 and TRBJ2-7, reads DTGVSQNPRHKITKRGQNVTFRCDPISEHNRLYWYRQTLGQGPEFLTYFQNEAQLEKSRLLSDRFSAERPKGSFSTLEIQRTEQGDSAMYLCASSVLEQYFGPGTRLTVT.

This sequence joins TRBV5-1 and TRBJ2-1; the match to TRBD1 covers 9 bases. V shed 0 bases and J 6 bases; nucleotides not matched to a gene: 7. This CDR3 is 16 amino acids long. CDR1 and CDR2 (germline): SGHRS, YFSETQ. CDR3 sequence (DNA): TGCGCCAGCAGCTTGGGTCCGGGACAGGGAAGCAATGAGCAGTTCTTC. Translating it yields CASSLGPGQGSNEQFF.

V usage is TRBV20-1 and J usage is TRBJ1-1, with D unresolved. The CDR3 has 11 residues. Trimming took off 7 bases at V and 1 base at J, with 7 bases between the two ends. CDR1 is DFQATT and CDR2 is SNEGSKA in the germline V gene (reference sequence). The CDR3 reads CSVRGNTEAFF. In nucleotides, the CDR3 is TGCAGTGTCCGGGGGAACACTGAAGCTTTCTTT.